The rows below give T cell receptor beta chains drawn from one sample of a study of blood T cell repertoires in COVID-19. The protocol was immunoSEQ multiplex PCR, while the TCRdb copy is restricted to in-frame clones and leaves out a portion. The table includes over 45,000 clones, 80% to 90% detected once. The sample consisted of peripheral blood. The receptor set was obtained from a human donor in a cohort sampled during active COVID-19. Both conserved end residues are part of each CDR3. A D gene is named only where the DNA matches it firmly. A row's size may be missing; if present it is once, few, many or a size class.

TRBJ1-1,.,.,TRBV29-1,CSAGAGVGTEAFF,TGCAGCGCTGGGGCAGGGGTCGGCACTGAAGCTTTCTTT
TRBJ2-7,.,TRBD1,TRBV7-2,CASSFDRGSYEQYF,TGTGCCAGCAGCTTCGACAGGGGTTCCTACGAGCAGTACTTC
TRBJ2-1,.,.,TRBV19,CASSRRRGSTDSYNEQFF,TGTGCCAGTAGCCGAAGGCGGGGTTCTACCGACTCCTACAATGAGCAGTTCTTC
TRBJ2-7,.,.,TRBV11-2,CASSLLQGGPYEQYF,TGTGCCAGCAGCTTACTACAGGGGGGGCCTTACGAGCAGTACTTC
TRBJ1-1,few,TRBD1,TRBV18,CASSPSQGALTEAFF,TGTGCCAGCTCACCATCCCAGGGGGCGCTTACTGAAGCTTTCTTT
TRBJ1-1,.,.,TRBV12-3/TRBV12-4,CASTRGGRTEAFF,TGTGCCAGCACCCGTGGCGGGAGAACTGAAGCTTTCTTT
TRBJ2-3,.,.,TRBV9,CAGATLTTDTQYF,TGTGCCGGGGCCACCCTAACCACAGATACGCAGTATTTT
TRBJ2-3,once,.,TRBV2,CASTRFTDTQYF,TGTGCCAGCACTAGGTTTACAGATACGCAGTATTTT
TRBJ2-7,.,.,TRBV2,CASVRTNTYEQYF,TGTGCCAGCGTCAGGACTAATACCTACGAGCAGTACTTC
TRBJ2-3,once,TRBD2,TRBV5-1,CASSLAGGGLNTQYF,TGCGCCAGCAGCTTGGCCGGGGGGGGTCTAAATACGCAGTATTTT
TRBJ1-2,.,.,TRBV6-5,CASSYFGGARGYTF,TGTGCCAGCAGTTACTTTGGTGGGGCGAGGGGCTACACCTTC
TRBJ1-5,.,.,TRBV29-1,CSVMKSADQPQHF,TGCAGCGTTATGAAGTCGGCGGATCAGCCCCAGCATTTT
TRBJ2-2,few,.,TRBV4-1,CASSQEIPVWNTGELFF,TGCGCCAGCAGCCAAGAAATTCCTGTTTGGAACACCGGGGAGCTGTTTTTT
TRBJ2-1,.,TRBD2,TRBV7-7,CASSPGTSGLYNEQFF,TGTGCTAGCAGCCCCGGGACTAGCGGTCTTTACAATGAGCAGTTCTTC
TRBJ1-3,.,.,TRBV9,CASSPPIQQGKGTIYF,TGTGCCAGCAGCCCACCCATTCAACAGGGTAAAGGCACCATATATTTT
TRBJ2-2,.,TRBD1,TRBV7-2,CATSTGVLSPGELFF,TGTGCCACCTCAACAGGGGTTCTTAGTCCCGGGGAGCTGTTTTTT
TRBJ1-2,.,TRBD1,TRBV6-6,CASSYNPDRVYGYTF,TGTGCCAGCAGTTACAATCCCGACAGGGTCTACGGCTACACCTTC
TRBJ1-1,.,.,TRBV2,CASSNTGFSEAFF,TGTGCCAGCAGCAACACAGGATTTAGTGAGGCTTTCTTT
TRBJ1-5,.,TRBD1,TRBV30,CACPRTGEKSANQPQHF,TGTGCCTGCCCCAGGACAGGGGAGAAGAGTGCCAATCAGCCCCAGCATTTT
TRBJ2-5,.,.,TRBV12-3/TRBV12-4,CASCWEQETQYF,TGTGCCAGTTGCTGGGAGCAAGAGACCCAGTACTTC
TRBJ2-1,.,TRBD2,TRBV14,CASSHRRGGNEQFF,TGTGCCAGCAGCCACAGGCGGGGGGGAAATGAGCAGTTCTTC
TRBJ2-2,.,.,TRBV19,CASSIGTAVAGELFF,TGTGCCAGTAGTATAGGGACAGCGGTCGCCGGGGAGCTGTTTTTT
TRBJ1-1,.,.,TRBV2,CASFLYMNTEAFF,TGTGCCAGCTTCCTGTACATGAACACTGAAGCTTTCTTT
TRBJ2-3,.,.,TRBV7-2,CASSSRTGRGDTQYF,TGTGCCAGCAGCTCCAGGACAGGGAGGGGAGATACGCAGTATTTT
TRBJ1-6,.,TRBD1,TRBV5-1,CASSLDRGRNSPLHF,TGCGCCAGCAGCTTGGACAGGGGGCGGAATTCACCCCTCCACTTT
TRBJ1-2,.,TRBD1,TRBV6-6,CASRTDRAGGYTF,TGTGCCAGCAGGACGGACAGGGCAGGTGGCTACACCTTC
TRBJ1-6,.,TRBD1,TRBV27,CASRRDRGDYSPLHF,TGTGCCAGCAGGCGGGACAGGGGTGACTATTCACCCCTCCACTTT
TRBJ2-3,.,.,TRBV6-6,CASKRADTQYF,TGTGCCAGTAAAAGAGCAGATACGCAGTATTTT
TRBJ2-5,.,.,TRBV7-2,CASSLRAGHQETQYF,TGTGCCAGCAGCCTCCGCGCGGGGCACCAAGAGACCCAGTACTTC
TRBJ2-7,.,TRBD2,TRBV7-9,CASSLQAGSYEQYF,TGTGCCAGCAGCTTACAAGCGGGGTCCTACGAGCAGTACTTC
TRBJ1-5,few,TRBD1,TRBV11-2,CASSLQGADQPQHF,TGTGCCAGCAGCCTACAGGGGGCGGATCAGCCCCAGCATTTT
TRBJ1-5,few,.,TRBV18,CASSPLGQPNQPQHF,TGTGCCAGCTCACCTCTTGGACAGCCCAATCAGCCCCAGCATTTT
TRBJ2-2,.,TRBD1,TRBV11-3,CASYGQGGHANTGELFF,TGTGCCAGCTATGGACAGGGGGGGCACGCGAACACCGGGGAGCTGTTTTTT
TRBJ1-6,.,TRBD1,TRBV6-1,CASSGTGVSPNSYNSPLHF,TGTGCCAGCAGTGGAACAGGGGTCTCACCCAACTCCTATAATTCACCCCTCCACTTT
TRBJ2-3,.,TRBD1,TRBV12-5,CASGLGTGRDTQYF,TGTGCTAGTGGTTTGGGGACAGGAAGAGATACGCAGTATTTT
TRBJ2-4,.,.,TRBV11-3,CASSLVLDLAKNIQYF,TGTGCCAGCAGCTTAGTCTTAGATTTAGCCAAAAACATTCAGTACTTC
TRBJ2-7,.,.,TRBV21-1,CASSKQEDRGSGRIVYEQYF,TGTGCCAGCAGCAAACAGGAGGACAGGGGGTCTGGGCGGATAGTCTACGAGCAGTACTTC
TRBJ2-3,.,.,TRBV11-3,CASSPGGGGTDTQYF,TGTGCCAGCAGCCCCGGGGGAGGTGGCACAGATACGCAGTATTTT
TRBJ2-5,once,TRBD1,TRBV7-9,CASSLRQGETQYF,TGTGCCAGCAGCTTACGACAGGGAGAGACCCAGTACTTC
TRBJ2-2,.,.,TRBV27,CASSSPTTNGELFF,TGTGCCAGCAGTTCACCTACCACTAACGGGGAGCTGTTTTTT
TRBJ1-2,.,.,TRBV19,CASSIDGLLGGYGYTF,TGTGCCAGTAGTATAGATGGACTCCTAGGCGGCTATGGCTACACCTTC
TRBJ2-1,.,TRBD2,TRBV11-3,CASSLSGGARGEQFF,TGTGCCAGCAGCTTAAGCGGGGGGGCCAGGGGTGAGCAGTTCTTC
TRBJ2-5,.,.,TRBV6-1,CASSDRLAPWATQYF,TGTGCCAGCAGTGACAGGCTAGCCCCATGGGCGACCCAGTACTTC
TRBJ2-7,few,.,TRBV11-2,CASSFGQHEQYF,TGTGCCAGCAGCTTCGGACAGCACGAGCAGTACTTC
TRBJ2-3,.,.,TRBV6-5,CASSTGQIADTQYF,TGTGCCAGCAGCACCGGACAGATAGCAGATACGCAGTATTTT
TRBJ1-2,.,.,TRBV6-5,CASTSSANYGYTF,TGTGCCAGCACCTCGTCCGCTAACTATGGCTACACCTTC
TRBJ1-1,.,.,TRBV19,CASSMGSQAFF,TGTGCCAGTAGTATGGGCAGTCAAGCTTTCTTT
TRBJ1-2,.,.,TRBV5-1,CASSLGVDRIYGYTF,TGCGCCAGCAGCTTGGGGGTCGACAGGATATATGGCTACACCTTC
TRBJ1-2,.,.,TRBV9,CASSVGVGGDYGYTF,TGTGCCAGCAGCGTAGGAGTAGGAGGAGACTATGGCTACACCTTC
TRBJ1-6,.,.,TRBV10-3,CAIKLALGDVSPLHF,TGTGCCATCAAGTTAGCCTTGGGAGATGTTTCACCCCTCCACTTT
TRBJ2-7,.,.,TRBV24-1,CATSDLTGHYEQYF,TGTGCCACCAGTGATTTGACAGGACACTACGAGCAGTACTTC
TRBJ1-2,few,TRBD1,TRBV6-6,CASSRQGRVEGYTF,TGTGCCAGCAGTCGACAGGGGAGAGTAGAAGGCTACACCTTC
TRBJ2-7,.,.,TRBV10-3,CAIKSWGSGAEQYF,TGTGCCATCAAGTCTTGGGGATCGGGAGCCGAGCAGTACTTC
TRBJ1-6,.,TRBD1,TRBV5-1,CASSLQGALSPLHF,TGCGCCAGCAGCTTGCAGGGGGCCTTGTCACCCCTCCACTTT
TRBJ2-3,.,.,TRBV5-1,CASSPEGGATDTQYF,TGCGCCAGCAGCCCCGAGGGGGGGGCCACAGATACGCAGTATTTT
TRBJ1-2,.,.,TRBV7-2,CASSSYLRKLGGYTF,TGTGCCAGCAGCTCCTACTTACGGAAACTAGGGGGCTACACCTTC
TRBJ1-2,.,TRBD1,TRBV5-5,CASSPLRGTGGNNYGYTF,TGTGCCAGCAGCCCACTCCGAGGGACAGGGGGGAATAACTATGGCTACACCTTC
TRBJ2-3,.,.,TRBV2,CASSGAGFPAARTLRDTQYF,TGTGCCAGCAGTGGGGCGGGGTTTCCGGCCGCCCGAACACTTAGGGATACGCAGTATTTT
TRBJ1-3,.,.,TRBV9,CASSGIDGGNTIYF,TGTGCCAGCAGCGGTATAGATGGTGGAAACACCATATATTTT